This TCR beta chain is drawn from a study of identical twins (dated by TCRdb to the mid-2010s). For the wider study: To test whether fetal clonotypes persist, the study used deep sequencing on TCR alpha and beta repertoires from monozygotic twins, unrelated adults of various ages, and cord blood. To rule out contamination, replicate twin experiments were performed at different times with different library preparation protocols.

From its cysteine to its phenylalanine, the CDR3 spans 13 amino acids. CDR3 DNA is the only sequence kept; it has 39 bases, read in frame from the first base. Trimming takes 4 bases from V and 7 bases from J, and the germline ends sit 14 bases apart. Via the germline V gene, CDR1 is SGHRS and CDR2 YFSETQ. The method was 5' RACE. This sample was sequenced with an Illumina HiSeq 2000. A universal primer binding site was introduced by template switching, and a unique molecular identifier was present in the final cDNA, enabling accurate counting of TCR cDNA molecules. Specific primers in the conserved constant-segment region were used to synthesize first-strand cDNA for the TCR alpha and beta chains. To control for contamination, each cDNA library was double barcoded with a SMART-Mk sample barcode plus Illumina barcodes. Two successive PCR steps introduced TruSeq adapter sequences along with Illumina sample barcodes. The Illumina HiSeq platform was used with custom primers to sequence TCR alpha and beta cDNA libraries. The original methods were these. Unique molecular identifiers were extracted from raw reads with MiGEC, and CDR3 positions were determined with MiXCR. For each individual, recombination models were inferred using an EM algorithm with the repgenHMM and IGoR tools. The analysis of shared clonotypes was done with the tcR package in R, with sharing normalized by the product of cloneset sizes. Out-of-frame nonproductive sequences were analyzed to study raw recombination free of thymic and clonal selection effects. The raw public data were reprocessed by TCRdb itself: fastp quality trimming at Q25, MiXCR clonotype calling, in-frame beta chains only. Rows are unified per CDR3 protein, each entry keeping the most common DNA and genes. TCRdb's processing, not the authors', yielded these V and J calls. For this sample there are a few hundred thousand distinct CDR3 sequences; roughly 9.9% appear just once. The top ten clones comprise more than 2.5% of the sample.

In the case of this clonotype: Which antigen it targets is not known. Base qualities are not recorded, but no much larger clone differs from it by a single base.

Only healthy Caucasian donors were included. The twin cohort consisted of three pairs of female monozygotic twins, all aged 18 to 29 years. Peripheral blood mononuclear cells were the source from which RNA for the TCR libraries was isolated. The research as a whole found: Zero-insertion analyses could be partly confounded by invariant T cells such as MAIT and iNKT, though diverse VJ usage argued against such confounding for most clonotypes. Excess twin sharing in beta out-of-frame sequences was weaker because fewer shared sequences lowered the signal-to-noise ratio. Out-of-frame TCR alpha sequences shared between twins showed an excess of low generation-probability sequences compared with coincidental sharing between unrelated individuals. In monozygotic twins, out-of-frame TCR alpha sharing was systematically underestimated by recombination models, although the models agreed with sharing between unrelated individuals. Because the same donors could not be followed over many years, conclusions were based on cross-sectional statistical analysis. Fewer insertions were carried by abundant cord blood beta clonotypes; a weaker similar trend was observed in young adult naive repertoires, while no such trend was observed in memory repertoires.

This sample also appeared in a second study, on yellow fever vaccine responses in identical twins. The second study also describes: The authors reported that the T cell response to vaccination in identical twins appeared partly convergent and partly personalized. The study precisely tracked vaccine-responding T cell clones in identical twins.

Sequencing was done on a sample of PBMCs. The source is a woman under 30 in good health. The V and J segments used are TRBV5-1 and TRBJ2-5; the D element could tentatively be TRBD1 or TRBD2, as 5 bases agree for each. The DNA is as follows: TGCGCCAGCAGCCCCGGGGCAGAAGGGACCCAGTACTTC. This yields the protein CASSPGAEGTQYF.